The sample holds one count of the clone carrying this T cell receptor beta chain. Its cognate antigen is unknown. The data were obtained in a study of blood T cells in healthy people across ages. Overall study results and limits: Long-lived donors exceeded aged donors in naive CD4+ cells and diversity.

For the second PCR, which ran for 7 to 11 cycles, a sample-barcoded 5' primer and a J-beta primer mix were used. TCRdb re-derived calls from the 5' RACE reads in MiXCR, one entry per CDR3 protein. The sample consists of hundreds of thousands of distinct CDR3 sequences, under 45% of them appearing once. This TCR was recovered from a man aged 55 to 70 in good health. Sequencing was performed on blood.

CDR3 residues: CSAGTAGATNEKLFF. The CDR3 DNA is TGCAGTGCGGGGACAGCTGGGGCAACTAATGAAAAACTGTTTTTT. The rearrangement links TRBV20-1 to TRBJ1-4, with 7 nucleotides matching TRBD1. The V gene's germline CDR1 is DFQATT and CDR2 SNEGSKA (reference sequence). V shed 6 bases, J shed 0 bases, and the junction held 7 bases outside the gene matches. The CDR3 has 15 amino acids.